This passage covers 3 T cell receptor beta chains from one sample sequenced in a study of CXCR3-negative and CXCR3-positive naive CD8 T cells. Study-level points and caveats: Naive CXCR3-positive cells had TRB CDR3s more hydrophobic than those of CXCR3-negative naive cells.

The authors prepared UMI-labeled TRB cDNA libraries by 5' RACE. TCRdb reanalyzed the 5' RACE reads, giving one entry per CDR3 protein sequence and no DNA. The listing contains 90,000 to 150,000 distinct CDR3 sequences. These receptors have no known antigen. Source material: naive CXCR3+ CD8+ T cells from blood. Subset: CD45RO-CCR7+CD27+CD95- naive CD8+ T cells expressing CXCR3 (TNR3+). The source of these receptors is a human donor in good health. Some clones in this sample may be carry-over from other donors' samples.

This chain joins TRBV5-1 and TRBJ2-5; no DNA is available, so the TRBD1 call from TCRdb remains unchecked. This CDR3 comprises 14 residues. The germline CDR1 and CDR2 sequences are SGHRS and YFSETQ. The CDR3 region is CASSLWGRQETQYF.

The rearrangement links TRBV6-5 to TRBJ1-2; TCRdb's D call, TRBD1, is unchecked because there is no DNA. Germline lookup yields CDR1 MNHEY and CDR2 SVGAGI. The CDR3 covers 15 residues. The CDR3 here is CASSYSRGAGSGYTF.

This chain joins TRBV28 and TRBJ2-1; TCRdb indicates TRBD2, and absent DNA this call remains unverified. The CDR3 runs 13 residues. Germline CDR1 reads MDHEN; CDR2 reads SYDVKM. The CDR3 spells CASSSPSGVEQFF.